These T cell receptor beta chains were read from a single sample in a study of T cell responses to AZD1222 COVID-19 vaccine. TCRdb's table, derived via immunoSEQ multiplex PCR, lists solely in-frame clones and lacks some. The repertoire has 90,000 to 150,000 clones, about 90% of them found once; the top ten carry approximately 7.9%. The sample consisted of peripheral blood, taken 28 days after the second AZD1222 dose. The receptors shown here come from an adult who received the AZD1222 COVID-19 vaccine. Each CDR3 is given with its conserved first and last residue. A D gene is named only where the DNA matches it firmly. Clone size, where shown, is once, few, many, or a class for clones that have expanded.

d_gene	v_gene	j_gene	abundance	CDR3nt	CDR3aa
TRBD1	TRBV28	TRBJ2-2	NA	TGTGCCAGCAGCCCCGGGACAGCGAACACCGGGGAGCTGTTTTTT	CASSPGTANTGELFF
NA	TRBV7-9	TRBJ1-6	NA	TGTGCCAGCAGCTTAGTACAGGCGTGGGAGCCCCACTTT	CASSLVQAWEPHF
NA	TRBV7-9	TRBJ1-6	NA	TGTGCCAGCAGCTTAGAAGGATCACCCCTCCACTTT	CASSLEGSPLHF
TRBD2	TRBV7-9	TRBJ2-1	NA	TGTGCCAGCAAAAGCGGGAGGGAGGGTCACAATGAGCAGTTCTTC	CASKSGREGHNEQFF
NA	TRBV7-2	TRBJ1-3	NA	TGTGCCAGCAGCCTGGGCCGGGGCTCTGGAAACACCATATATTTT	CASSLGRGSGNTIYF
NA	TRBV11-1	TRBJ2-3	NA	TGTGCCAGCAGCTTAGGGGGGACTCCAAATACGCAGTATTTT	CASSLGGTPNTQYF
NA	TRBV7-8	TRBJ1-5	NA	TGTGCCAGCAGCTTGTCGGGGTTGGATCAGCCCCAGCATTTT	CASSLSGLDQPQHF
NA	TRBV6-1	TRBJ2-7	NA	TGTGCCAGCAGTGAGCGTTCCGGGGGCTACGAGCAGTACTTC	CASSERSGGYEQYF
NA	TRBV5-6	TRBJ1-4	NA	TGTGCCAGCAGCTTGAGGGGCAGTTCGGCTAATGAAAAACTGTTTTTT	CASSLRGSSANEKLFF
TRBD1	TRBV2	TRBJ1-1	NA	TGTGCCAGCTCACGGACAGGAAAAAACACTGAAGCTTTCTTT	CASSRTGKNTEAFF
NA	TRBV7-8	TRBJ2-7	NA	TGTGCCAGCAGCTTAACATCGGCAAGCAACGAGCAGTACTTC	CASSLTSASNEQYF
TRBD1	TRBV5-1	TRBJ1-2	NA	TGCGCCAGCAAACCGGGACAGGGGTTCTATGGCTACACCTTC	CASKPGQGFYGYTF
NA	TRBV12-3/TRBV12-4	TRBJ1-2	NA	TGTGCCAGCATGCCTCTGGGGGAGTATGGCTACACCTTC	CASMPLGEYGYTF
NA	TRBV12-3/TRBV12-4	TRBJ1-4	NA	TGTGCCAGCAGTTTACTGGGAGAAAAACTGTTTTTT	CASSLLGEKLFF
NA	TRBV6-1	TRBJ1-1	NA	TGTGCCAGCAGTGACAAAAGCAGGTCTTTCTTT	CASSDKSRSFF
NA	TRBV4-1	TRBJ2-2	NA	TGCGCCAGCAGCCAGTGGACGGAACTGCAGCTGTTTTTT	CASSQWTELQLFF
TRBD1	TRBV7-9	TRBJ2-7	NA	TGTGCCAGCAGTACCCCCGGGACAGGGAACTACGAGCAGTACTTC	CASSTPGTGNYEQYF
NA	TRBV27	TRBJ2-1	few	TGTGCCAGCATAACAGTTTACAATGAGCAGTTCTTC	CASITVYNEQFF
NA	TRBV14	TRBJ1-3	NA	TGTGCCAGCAGCCCTCCGGGGCATGGAAACACCATATATTTT	CASSPPGHGNTIYF
NA	TRBV6-5	TRBJ1-3	NA	TGTGCCAGCAGTTACTCGTTACGCTCTGGAAACACCATATATTTT	CASSYSLRSGNTIYF